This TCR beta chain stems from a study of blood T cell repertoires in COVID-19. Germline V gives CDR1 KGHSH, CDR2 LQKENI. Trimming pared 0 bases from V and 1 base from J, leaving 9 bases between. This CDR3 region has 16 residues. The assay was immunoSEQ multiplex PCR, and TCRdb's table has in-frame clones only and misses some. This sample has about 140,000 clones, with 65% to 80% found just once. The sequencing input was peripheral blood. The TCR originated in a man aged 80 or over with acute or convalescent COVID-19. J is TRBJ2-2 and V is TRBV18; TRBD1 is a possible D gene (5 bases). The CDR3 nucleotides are TGTGCCAGCTCACCACCGTCAGGGAAGAACACCGGGGAGCTGTTTTTT. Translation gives CASSPPSGKNTGELFF. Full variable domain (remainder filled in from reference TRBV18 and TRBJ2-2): NAGVMQNPRHLVRRRGQEARLRCSPMKGHSHVYWYRQLPEEGLKFMVYLQKENIIDESGMPKERFSAEFPKEGPSILRIQQVVRGDSAAYFCASSPPSGKNTGELFFGEGSRLTVL.